The 20 T cell receptor beta chains in this list originate from one sample, sequenced in a study of vaccination and CD4 T cells after COVID-19 (dated by TCRdb to the early 2020s). Explained via the paper, the treatment or condition label denotes: 10-day PBMC culture with coronavirus spike peptide pools or control peptides (ViraFEST assay). Antigens for these TCRs are unknown. Libraries came from PCR. The sample was run on an Illumina iSeq 100. DNA from cultured CD4+ T cells was subjected to TCR sequencing with the Oncomine TCR Beta short-read assay at the Johns Hopkins FTIC core. Starting from the raw public reads, TCRdb applied fastp trimming at Q25, assembled clones with MiXCR and retained in-frame beta chains. One record per CDR3 amino acid sequence lists the most common genes and DNA. For this sample the table gives roughly 12,000 distinct CDR3 sequences, of which 76% were detected only once. About 24% of the sample is in the top ten clones.

Sequenced sample: CD4+ T cells from blood, cultured in vitro. The receptor source for this set is a human donor who had recovered from COVID-19.

A few counts support this clonotype. The chain carries TRBV2 and TRBJ2-7; weak D call: TRBD1 (5 bases). CDR1 and CDR2 from the germline V gene are SNHLY and FYNNEI. V gave up 6 bases and J gave up 3 bases, with 9 bases separating them. The CDR3 runs 12 residues. The CDR3 loop reads CASRTDNYEQYF. As DNA, the CDR3 is TGTGCCAGCAGGACAGATAACTACGAGCAGTACTTC. Variable domain in full (rest from reference TRBV2 and TRBJ2-7): EPEVTQTPSHQVTQMGQEVILRCVPISNHLYFYWYRQILGQKVEFLVSFYNNEISEKSEIFDDQFSVERPDGSNFTLKIRSTKLEDSAMYFCASRTDNYEQYFGPGTRLTVT.

The gene calls are TRBV20-1 and TRBJ1-6; D possibly corresponds to TRBD1 (5 bases). CDR1 and CDR2 from the germline V gene are DFQATT and SNEGSKA (reference sequence). CDR3 size: 14 residues. Trimming left V 6 bases short and J 10 bases short, with 19 bases between. The CDR3 region is CSAPVLRGESPLHF. The DNA for the CDR3 is TGCAGTGCCCCCGTTTTGAGGGGAGAATCACCCCTCCACTTT.

The chain employs TRBV7-9 and TRBJ1-1; a weak D match, TRBD1 (6 bases). Deletions cut 3 bases from V and 3 bases from J, with 14 bases between. Germline CDR1 and CDR2: SEHNR and FQNEAQ (reference sequence). CDR3 size: 15 residues. The CDR3: CASSFGGAWDTEAFF. The CDR3 bases are TGTGCCAGCAGCTTTGGGGGGGCTTGGGACACTGAAGCTTTCTTT.

As regards this clonotype: At one of its ends the junction is not consistent with the germline gene, which may arise from a read error. V is TRBV7-3 and J is TRBJ1-1; D perhaps matches TRBD1 (5 bases). The CDR3 is 15 residues long. Germline values: CDR1 SGHTA, CDR2 FQGTGA. The CDR3 protein is CASSSQGLGDTEAFF. The CDR3 DNA sequence: TGTGCCAGTAGCTCCCAGGGACTAGGTGACACTGAAGCTTTCTTT.

V and J are TRBV7-2 and TRBJ2-5; D call uncertain. The CDR3 sequence is 14 residues long. Germline values: CDR1 SGHTA, CDR2 FQGNSA. V lost 1 base and J 7 bases, leaving 13 bases between the germline ends. CDR3 sequence reads: CASSLERTKSTQYF. The CDR3 DNA is TGTGCCAGCAGCTTAGAGAGGACCAAGTCGACCCAGTACTTC.

This sequence joins TRBV6-2 or TRBV6-3 and TRBJ1-6; 10 bases align to TRBD1. CDR3 length: 16 amino acids. CDR1 is MNHEY and CDR2 is SVGEGT in the germline V gene. The J segment lost 10 bases and the V segment lost 11 bases, leaving 17 bases of the junction unmatched. DNA of the CDR3: TGTGCCCGAACCCAAGACAGGGGGCGGTTTCGGTCACCCCTCCACTTT. Encoded protein: CARTQDRGRFRSPLHF.

The rearrangement joins TRBV14 to TRBJ2-1; 11 bases align to TRBD2. Germline V gene data show CDR1 as SGHDN and CDR2 as FVKESK. This CDR3 comprises 18 residues. Unmatched junction bases numbered 17, after V lost 4 bases and J lost 9 bases. The CDR3: CASSRDRLAGLLKREQFF. CDR3 DNA sequence: TGTGCCAGCAGCCGAGACCGACTAGCGGGATTGCTTAAGCGTGAGCAGTTCTTC.

The V and J genes are TRBV7-2 and TRBJ1-6; unclear D gene. The CDR3 totals 12 residues. Germline CDR1 reads SGHTA; CDR2 reads FQGNSA. V was pared by 2 bases and J by 9 bases, with 5 bases between. In DNA form, the CDR3 reads TGTGCCAGCAGCTTATACCCTTCACCCCTCCACTTT. This gives the protein CASSLYPSPLHF.

This clonotype was recorded only once. This rearrangement joins TRBV6-2 or TRBV6-3 to TRBJ1-2; D is unresolved. This CDR3 is 14 amino acids long. Germline V lookup: CDR1 MNHEY, CDR2 SVGEGT. Trimming stripped 6 bases from V and 9 bases from J, with 20 bases between. The CDR3 DNA reads as TGTGCCAGCAGGGGCGGACGGTGGGTCCCCAGCTACACCTTC. Translation: CASRGGRWVPSYTF.

V is TRBV9 and J is TRBJ1-5; 7 positions agree with TRBD1. Per germline, CDR1 SGDLS and CDR2 YYNGEE. This CDR3 region has 18 residues. V lost 4 bases, J lost 0 bases, and 13 bases stayed unmatched. The CDR3 sequence: CASSPPSTGRSSNQPQHF. For the CDR3, the DNA is TGTGCCAGCAGCCCCCCCTCGACAGGGAGGAGTAGCAATCAGCCCCAGCATTTT.

V gene TRBV20-1 combines with J gene TRBJ2-5; a possible D gene is TRBD1 (6 bases). V lost 6 bases and J lost 4, with 30 bases in between. This CDR3 comprises 18 residues. Germline assignment: CDR1 DFQATT and CDR2 SNEGSKA (reference sequence). DNA of the CDR3: TGCAGTGCGGACCGCGGACAGTCTCTCCTAAAGGGTGTAGAGACCCAGTACTTC. Amino acids: CSADRGQSLLKGVETQYF.

This clonotype is a singleton in its sample. The gene calls are TRBV2 and TRBJ1-5, with TRBD1 matching 7 bases. The CDR3 spans 14 residues. The ends lost 7 bases at V and 5 bases at J; junction bases unmatched: 8. Looked up from germline, CDR1 is SNHLY and CDR2 is FYNNEI. The CDR3 DNA reads TGTGCCAGCAACGTACAGACAGGGTATCAGCCCCAGCATTTT. It yields the protein CASNVQTGYQPQHF.

This sequence joins TRBV27 and TRBJ2-1; 9 positions agree with TRBD2. The end of the DNA is better explained by TRBJ2-7, so the J call may be wrong. Germline CDR1 MNHEY, CDR2 SMNVEV (reference sequence). This CDR3 contains 15 residues. This CDR3 is CASSGWAGGTYEQYF. The CDR3 nucleotides are TGTGCCAGCAGCGGTTGGGCGGGAGGGACCTACGAGCAGTACTTC.

The chain has TRBV18 and TRBJ1-3; D not certain. The V gene lost 2 bases and the J gene lost 0 bases, with 14 bases spanning the gap. Germline CDR1 KGHSH, CDR2 LQKENI. This CDR3 region has 17 residues. The CDR3, as DNA: TGTGCCAGCTCACCAGTCCCAGCCACCCACTCTGGAAACACCATATATTTT. Amino acids: CASSPVPATHSGNTIYF.

This clonotype is medium-sized within its sample. The chain combines TRBV6-5 with TRBJ2-2, with D tentatively TRBD1 or TRBD2 (5 bases each). V lost 4 bases to trimming and J lost 6 bases, with 18 bases between them. The V gene's germline CDR1 is MNHEY and CDR2 SVGAGI. The CDR3 spans 16 residues. The CDR3 loop reads CASSSPRDGGSGELFF. CDR3 DNA sequence: TGTGCCAGCAGTTCACCAAGGGACGGTGGCTCCGGGGAGCTGTTTTTT.

Remarks on this clonotype: Compared with germline, one end of the junction differs, possibly owing to a read error. The rearrangement links TRBV28 to TRBJ1-1; D remains unclear. Germline V CDR1 and CDR2: MDHEN, SYDVKM. CDR3 length equals 15 residues. CDR3 DNA sequence: TGTACCAGCAGTCCAACCGGGAAAGCGGACACTGAAGCTTTCTTT. Protein sequence: CTSSPTGKADTEAFF.

The chain links TRBV28 to TRBJ2-7, with TRBD2 matching 10 bases. The V and J ends lost 3 bases and 3 bases, in that order; junction bases with no gene match: 2. The CDR3 is made up of 14 amino acids. Germline V CDR1 and CDR2: MDHEN, SYDVKM. The chain's CDR3 is CASSFASGSYEQYF. The CDR3 coding sequence is TGTGCCAGCAGTTTCGCTAGCGGGAGCTACGAGCAGTACTTC. The variable domain in full, completed from reference TRBV28 and TRBJ2-7, reads DVKVTQSSRYLVKRTGEKVFLECVQDMDHENMFWYRQDPGLGLRLIYFSYDVKMKEKGDIPEGYSVSREKKERFSLILESASTNQTSMYLCASSFASGSYEQYFGPGTRLTVT.

The chain combines TRBV29-1 with TRBJ2-5, with D uncertain. This CDR3 region has 11 residues. The germline V gene has CDR1 SQVTM and CDR2 ANQGSEA. V was pared by 5 bases and J by 0 bases, with 4 bases between. The CDR3 region is CSVPNQETQYF. The CDR3 bases are TGCAGCGTTCCGAACCAAGAGACCCAGTACTTC. Combining the CDR3 with reference TRBV29-1 and TRBJ2-5 gives the whole variable domain SAVISQKPSRDICQRGTSLTIQCQVDSQVTMMFWYRQQPGQSLTLIATANQGSEATYESGFVIDKFPISRPNLTFSTLTVSNMSPEDSSIYLCSVPNQETQYFGPGTRLLVL.

The chain links TRBV25-1 to TRBJ1-4; 7 bases are a match to TRBD1. The junction had 13 bases not matched to a gene; V was cut back by 5 bases and J by 1 base. Germline V gene lookup returns CDR1 MGHDK and CDR2 SYGVNS. The CDR3 extends over 18 amino acids. This chain's CDR3 is CASSPIKGAGRTNEKLFF. CDR3 DNA: TGTGCCAGCAGTCCCATTAAGGGGGCGGGTAGAACTAATGAAAAACTGTTTTTT. Combining the CDR3 with reference TRBV25-1 and TRBJ1-4 gives the whole variable domain EADIYQTPRYLVIGTGKKITLECSQTMGHDKMYWYQQDPGMELHLIHYSYGVNSTEKGDLSSESTVSRIRTEHFPLTLESARPSHTSQYLCASSPIKGAGRTNEKLFFGSGTQLSVL.

The sample holds a few counts of this clonotype. This chain joins TRBV20-1 and TRBJ1-2; D remains ambiguous. CDR1 and CDR2 (germline): DFQATT, SNEGSKA (reference sequence). The CDR3 has 12 residues. Deletions cut 6 bases from V and 4 bases from J, with 12 bases between. CDR3 in DNA: TGCAGTGCGAGACGCGGCCCCTATGGCTACACCTTC. It translates to CSARRGPYGYTF.